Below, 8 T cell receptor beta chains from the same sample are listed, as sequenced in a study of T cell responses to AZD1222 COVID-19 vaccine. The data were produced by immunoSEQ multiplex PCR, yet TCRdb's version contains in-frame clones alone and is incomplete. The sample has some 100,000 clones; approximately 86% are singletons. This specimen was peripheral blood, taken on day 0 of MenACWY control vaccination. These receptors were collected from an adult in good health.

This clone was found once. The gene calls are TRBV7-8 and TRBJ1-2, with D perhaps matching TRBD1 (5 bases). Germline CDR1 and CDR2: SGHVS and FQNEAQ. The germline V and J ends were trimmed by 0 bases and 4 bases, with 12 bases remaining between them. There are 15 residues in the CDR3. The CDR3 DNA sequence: TGTGCCAGCAGCTTAGCTCAGGGAGGAATCTATGGCTACACCTTC. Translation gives CASSLAQGGIYGYTF. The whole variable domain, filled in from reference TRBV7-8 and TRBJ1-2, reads GAGVSQSPRYKVAKRGQDVALRCDPISGHVSLFWYQQALGQGPEFLTYFQNEAQLDKSGLPSDRFFAERPEGSVSTLKIQRTQQEDSAVYLCASSLAQGGIYGYTFGSGTRLTVV.

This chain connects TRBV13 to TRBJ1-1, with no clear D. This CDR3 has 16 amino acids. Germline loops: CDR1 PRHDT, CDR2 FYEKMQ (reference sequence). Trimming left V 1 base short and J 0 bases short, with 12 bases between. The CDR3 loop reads CASSLAGTGMNTEAFF. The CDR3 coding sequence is TGTGCCAGCAGCTTAGCGGGAACTGGGATGAACACTGAAGCTTTCTTT.

CDR3 DNA: TGTGCCAGTAGCCGACTAGCGGGGGCATTGGGCGAGCAGTACTTC. Translation: CASSRLAGALGEQYF. V usage is TRBV19 and J usage is TRBJ2-7; 12 bases match TRBD2. Germline V gene lookup returns CDR1 LNHDA and CDR2 SQIVND (reference sequence). J lost 6 bases, V lost 6 bases, and 9 bases had no gene match. CDR3 length: 15 residues.

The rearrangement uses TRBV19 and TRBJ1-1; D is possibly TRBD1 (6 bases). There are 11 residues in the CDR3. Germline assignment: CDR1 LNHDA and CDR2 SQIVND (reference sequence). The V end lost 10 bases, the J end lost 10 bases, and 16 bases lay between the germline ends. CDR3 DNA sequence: TGTGCCAAGAGACCAGGGGAGGTAGCTTTCTTT. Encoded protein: CAKRPGEVAFF.

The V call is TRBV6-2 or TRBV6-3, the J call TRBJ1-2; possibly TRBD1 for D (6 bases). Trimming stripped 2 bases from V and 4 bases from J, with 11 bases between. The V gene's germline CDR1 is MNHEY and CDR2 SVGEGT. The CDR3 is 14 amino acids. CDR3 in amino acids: CASSYVQTGYGYTF. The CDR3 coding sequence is TGTGCCAGCAGTTACGTCCAGACAGGCTATGGCTACACCTTC.

CDR3: CASSIYREDTEAFF. The CDR3 DNA follows: TGTGCCAGTAGTATTTACAGGGAGGACACTGAAGCTTTCTTT. The rearrangement joins TRBV19 to TRBJ1-1; TRBD1 is a possible D gene (6 bases). CDR1 and CDR2 (germline): LNHDA, SQIVND (reference sequence). The V and J ends lost 3 bases and 3 bases respectively, with 11 bases between them. The CDR3 is 14 amino acids.

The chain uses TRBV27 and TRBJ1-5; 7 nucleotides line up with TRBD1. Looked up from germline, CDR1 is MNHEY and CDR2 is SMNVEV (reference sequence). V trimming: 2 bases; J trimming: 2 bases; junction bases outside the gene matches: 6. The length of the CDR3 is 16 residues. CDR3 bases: TGTGCCAGCAGTTTACGACAGGGTCTCGGCAATCAGCCCCAGCATTTT. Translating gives CASSLRQGLGNQPQHF.

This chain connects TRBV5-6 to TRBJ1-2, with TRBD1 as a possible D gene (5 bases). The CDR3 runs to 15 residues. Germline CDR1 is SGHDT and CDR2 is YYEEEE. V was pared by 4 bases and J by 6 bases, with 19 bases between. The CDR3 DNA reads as TGTGCCAGCAGCCCCCCCCTAGGCCAGGGCGATGGCTACACCTTC. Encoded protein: CASSPPLGQGDGYTF.